These 21 T cell receptor beta chains share one sample of origin, sequenced in a study of regulatory T cells in long-lasting Graves disease. Through Arm-PCR of CDR3 regions and iRepertoire HTBI primers, TCR beta libraries were built. Via MiXCR, TCRdb re-called the multiplex PCR reads, giving one row per CDR3 protein. The sample has a few hundred thousand distinct CDR3 sequences, roughly a quarter seen once. Time point indicated: persistent/refractory GD, antithyroid drugs over 5 years with positive TRAb. PBMCs were the source of the RNA used for TCR sequencing. The sample in question was peripheral blood mononuclear cells (PBMCs), obtained when the disease was refractory, from a patient treated with antithyroid drugs. The origin of the receptors is a female donor with Graves disease.

DNA of the CDR3: TGTGCCAGCAGTGGACCGACCCTGGAGGGGGGCTCCTACGAGCAGTACTTC. Its protein is CASSGPTLEGGSYEQYF. V and J are TRBV25-1 and TRBJ2-7; D is possibly TRBD1 or TRBD2 (6 bases each). Germline values: CDR1 MGHDK, CDR2 SYGVNS. The CDR3 covers 17 residues. Between the trimmed V and J ends, which lost 4 bases and 0 bases, there was a span of 19 bases.

In its sample, this clonotype was seen a few times. V usage is TRBV20-1 and J usage is TRBJ1-5; a possible D gene is TRBD1 (6 bases). V lost 0 bases and J lost 3, with 9 bases in between. This CDR3 is built from 14 residues. Germline-derived CDR1 and CDR2 are DFQATT and SNEGSKA (reference sequence). This CDR3 is CSARDRTANQPQHF. In DNA form, the CDR3 reads TGCAGTGCTAGAGACAGGACAGCCAATCAGCCCCAGCATTTT.

V usage is TRBV28 and J usage is TRBJ2-7; no clear D. Germline CDR1 is MDHEN and CDR2 is SYDVKM. V was cut by 1 base and J by 6 bases, with 13 bases left in between. The CDR3 runs to 14 residues. The CDR3 region has the DNA TGTGCCAGCAGTTTATCTGGGCTTCATAGCGAGCAGTACTTC. Its protein product is CASSLSGLHSEQYF.

This clonotype was recorded a few times. The V call is TRBV24-1, the J call TRBJ1-5; D remains ambiguous. The CDR3 spans 16 residues. Germline V CDR1 and CDR2: KGHDR, SFDVKD. Trimming pared 7 bases from V and 0 bases from J, leaving 15 bases between. The DNA for the CDR3 is TGTGCCACCAGCAGACGACACCATTATAGCAATCAGCCCCAGCATTTT. Translated: CATSRRHHYSNQPQHF.

In this sample, this clonotype turned up many times. The gene calls are TRBV20-1 and TRBJ2-7; 7 bases agree with TRBD1. The V gene end was trimmed by 5 bases and the J gene end by 3 bases; junction bases not matched to a gene: 7. Germline V gives CDR1 DFQATT, CDR2 SNEGSKA (reference sequence). The CDR3 is 13 residues long. The CDR3 DNA follows: TGCAGTGCTGGCCGGGACAGAGGCTACGAGCAGTACTTC. Its translation: CSAGRDRGYEQYF.

The sample holds a few counts of this clonotype. In DNA, the CDR3 is TGCAGCGTGGAACAAGGCGGGGACGCGTACTTC. This codes for CSVEQGGDAYF. V is TRBV29-1 and J is TRBJ2-7; D might be TRBD2 (6 bases). CDR1 SQVTM and CDR2 ANQGSEA come from the germline V gene. V shed 6 bases and J shed 12 bases, with 18 bases lying between them. CDR3 length: 11 residues.

This clonotype was observed a handful of times. The genes are TRBV6-5 and TRBJ2-7, with 8 bases fitting TRBD1. The germline CDR1 and CDR2 sequences are MNHEY and SVGAGI. J gave up 2 bases and V 2 bases, and 17 bases lay outside the gene matches. This CDR3 region has 19 residues. CDR3 nucleotides: TGTGCCAGCAGTTACACCCTCGGACAGGGCCCTAAAGAGACCTACGAGCAGTACTTC. Amino acid sequence: CASSYTLGQGPKETYEQYF.

This clonotype was picked up many times. The J gene is TRBJ1-1, the V gene TRBV11-1, with D perhaps matching TRBD1 (6 bases). The germline V gene has CDR1 SGHAT and CDR2 FQDESV (reference sequence). V shed 6 bases and J shed 1 base, with 12 bases lying between them. The CDR3 extends over 14 amino acids. CDR3 amino acids: CASSRKQGNTEAFF. DNA for the CDR3: TGTGCCAGCAGTCGAAAACAGGGGAACACTGAAGCTTTCTTT. Variable domain in full (rest from reference TRBV11-1 and TRBJ1-1): EAEVAQSPRYKITEKSQAVAFWCDPISGHATLYWYRQILGQGPELLVQFQDESVVDDSQLPKDRFSAERLKGVDSTLKIQPAELGDSAMYLCASSRKQGNTEAFFGQGTRLTVV.

The V and J genes are TRBV10-3 and TRBJ1-2; D is ambiguous. The germline V gene encodes CDR1 ENHRY and CDR2 SYGVKD. V lost 3 bases, J lost 0 bases, and 11 bases lay in between. The CDR3 runs 15 residues. CDR3 residues: CAISDWREANYGYTF. CDR3 DNA sequence: TGTGCCATCAGTGATTGGCGTGAAGCTAACTATGGCTACACCTTC.

This clonotype was recorded at least ten times. The CDR3 DNA reads TGTGCCAGCAGCCCCCTGGCGCGGGGGGAGACCCAGTACTTC. It is translated as CASSPLARGETQYF. The rearrangement uses TRBV7-3 and TRBJ2-5; TRBD2 matches at 7 bases. J lost 5 bases, V lost 5 bases, and 8 bases had no gene match. From germline, CDR1 is SGHTA and CDR2 FQGTGA. This CDR3 comprises 14 residues.

The chain joins TRBV9 to TRBJ1-5; D gene unclear. The CDR3 extends over 15 amino acids. V was pared by 0 bases and J by 2 bases, with 9 bases between. The V gene's germline CDR1 is SGDLS and CDR2 YYNGEE. This chain's CDR3 is CASSVDGEGNQPQHF. CDR3 bases: TGTGCCAGCAGCGTAGATGGGGAGGGCAATCAGCCCCAGCATTTT. The full variable domain, in which reference TRBV9 and TRBJ1-5 provide the parts outside the CDR3, is DSGVTQTPKHLITATGQRVTLRCSPRSGDLSVYWYQQSLDQGLQFLIQYYNGEERAKGNILERFSAQQFPDLHSELNLSSLELGDSALYFCASSVDGEGNQPQHFGDGTRLSIL.

This chain connects TRBV3-1 to TRBJ2-2; D not resolved. Germline CDR1 and CDR2: LGHDT and YNNKEL (reference sequence). V shed 1 base and J shed 8 bases, with 8 bases lying between them. This CDR3 comprises 13 residues. In DNA, the CDR3 is TGTGCCAGCAGCCAAGGCCTCCCGGGGGAGCTGTTTTTT. Translation gives CASSQGLPGELFF.

This clonotype has just a few counts. V is TRBV3-1 and J is TRBJ2-5, with D unclear. Germline V gene lookup returns CDR1 LGHDT and CDR2 YNNKEL (reference sequence). The CDR3 sequence is 14 residues long. The V end lost 1 base, the J end lost 2 bases, and 8 bases lay between the germline ends. The CDR3 reads CASSQVSRQETQYF. The CDR3 DNA reads TGTGCCAGCAGCCAAGTGTCTAGACAAGAGACCCAGTACTTC.

This clonotype was seen only once. This chain joins TRBV19 and TRBJ2-5, with 8 bases identical to TRBD2. This CDR3 has 14 amino acids. In germline, CDR1 is LNHDA, CDR2 SQIVND (reference sequence). Trimming at V came to 4 bases and at J to 2 bases, leaving 3 bases not matched to a gene. In nucleotides, the CDR3 is TGTGCCAGTAGTAGGATAGCGGGACAAGAGACCCAGTACTTC. It encodes CASSRIAGQETQYF.

Here the CDR3 reads CASSLTSTASYGYTF. The DNA of the CDR3 is TGTGCCAGCAGCTTAACCTCGACGGCCTCTTATGGCTACACCTTC. The chain couples TRBV7-6 to TRBJ1-2; D remains ambiguous. Germline CDR1 reads SGHVS; CDR2 reads FNYEAQ. This CDR3 comprises 15 residues. V shed 2 bases and J shed 5 bases, with 15 bases lying between them. The complete variable domain, with remaining parts taken from reference TRBV7-6 and TRBJ1-2, reads GAGVSQSPRYKVTKRGQDVALRCDPISGHVSLYWYRQALGQGPEFLTYFNYEAQQDKSGLPNDRFSAERPEGSISTLTIQRTEQRDSAMYRCASSLTSTASYGYTFGSGTRLTVV.

This clonotype has just a few counts. The V and J genes are TRBV7-9 and TRBJ2-7; D is possibly TRBD2 (5 bases). The germline V and J ends were trimmed by 6 bases and 1 base, with 19 bases remaining between them. The CDR3 sequence is 16 residues long. CDR1 is SEHNR, CDR2 FQNEAQ, per germline (reference sequence). The CDR3 region is CASSPRVEGHSYEQYF. In nucleotides, the CDR3 is TGTGCCAGCAGTCCACGGGTTGAGGGCCATTCCTACGAGCAGTACTTC.

The chain has TRBV13 and TRBJ1-4; a possible D gene is TRBD1 (6 bases). Trimming cost V 6 bases and J 4 bases, with 15 bases left between them. The CDR3 runs to 15 residues. From germline, CDR1 is PRHDT and CDR2 FYEKMQ (reference sequence). As DNA, the CDR3 is TGTGCCAGCAGGAGCCGACAGGACGTTAATGAAAAACTGTTTTTT. This codes for CASRSRQDVNEKLFF.

This clonotype was detected a few times. The rearrangement uses TRBV14 and TRBJ1-1; no firm D call. Trimming pared 0 bases from V and 4 bases from J, leaving 27 bases between. The CDR3 has 20 residues. CDR1 and CDR2 (germline): SGHDN, FVKESK. The CDR3 nucleotides read TGTGCCAGCAGCCAAGAGTCCAATGCATCGGGAGGAGACCGAGGCACTGAAGCTTTCTTT. Protein product: CASSQESNASGGDRGTEAFF. Combining the CDR3 with reference TRBV14 and TRBJ1-1 gives the whole variable domain EAGVTQFPSHSVIEKGQTVTLRCDPISGHDNLYWYRRVMGKEIKFLLHFVKESKQDESGMPNNRFLAERTGGTYSTLKVQPAELEDSGVYFCASSQESNASGGDRGTEAFFGQGTRLTVV.

The V call is TRBV19, the J call TRBJ1-1; D is ambiguous. Trimming removed 0 bases from V and 1 base from J, with 9 bases in between. This CDR3 is 15 amino acids long. Germline CDR1 is LNHDA and CDR2 is SQIVND (reference sequence). This chain's CDR3 is CASSIDGKGNTEAFF. In DNA, the CDR3 is TGTGCCAGTAGTATAGACGGGAAAGGGAACACTGAAGCTTTCTTT.

This clonotype was seen more than once but under ten times. The chain couples TRBV20-1 to TRBJ1-5, with D perhaps TRBD1 (6 bases). Deletions cut 3 bases from V and 1 base from J, with 13 bases between. Germline V gene data show CDR1 as DFQATT and CDR2 as SNEGSKA (reference sequence). CDR3 size: 15 residues. CDR3 region: CSARETGRSNQPQHF. The CDR3 DNA follows: TGCAGTGCTAGGGAAACAGGGAGGAGCAATCAGCCCCAGCATTTT.

This clonotype was seen ten or more times. V usage is TRBV30 and J usage is TRBJ1-1; unclear D gene. The germline CDR1 and CDR2 sequences are GTSNPN and SVGIG (reference sequence). Deletions cut 5 bases from V and 5 bases from J, with 9 bases between. The CDR3 sequence is 11 residues long. The CDR3: CAWSIRTEAFF. CDR3 in DNA: TGTGCCTGGTCTATCCGGACTGAAGCTTTCTTT. The full variable domain, its missing parts supplied by reference TRBV30 and TRBJ1-1, is SQTIHQWPATLVQPVGSPLSLECTVEGTSNPNLYWYRQAAGRGLQLLFYSVGIGQISSEVPQNLSASRPQDRQFILSSKKLLLSDSGFYLCAWSIRTEAFFGQGTRLTVV.